The rows below give T cell receptor beta chains drawn from one sample of a study of shared clonotypes between healthy human individuals. The data were produced by immunoSEQ multiplex PCR, yet TCRdb's version contains in-frame clones alone and is incomplete. The table shows millions of clones, with roughly nine tenths occurring only once. Specimen: naive CD4+ T cells sorted from blood. Receptor source: a man younger than 30 in good health. Each CDR3 is given with its conserved first and last residue. Each record gives: D gene, V gene, J gene, CDR3 protein, CDR3 DNA. D genes are given only for firm matches.

TRBD2,TRBV19,TRBJ2-5,CASTWTSAEGETQYF,TGTGCCAGTACCTGGACTAGCGCTGAGGGAGAGACCCAGTACTTC
TRBD1,TRBV6-1,TRBJ1-2,CASSEETGRNGYTF,TGTGCCAGCAGTGAAGAGACAGGGAGGAATGGCTACACCTTC
-,TRBV6-1,TRBJ1-2,CASRINRVGDYGYTF,TGTGCCAGCAGGATCAACAGGGTCGGAGACTATGGCTACACCTTC
TRBD1,TRBV6-1,TRBJ2-4,CASSAPRTPGQELAKNIQYF,TGTGCCAGCAGTGCCCCCCGGACCCCTGGACAGGAACTAGCCAAAAACATTCAGTACTTC
-,TRBV5-8,TRBJ2-2,CASSFGGAGELFF,TGTGCCAGCAGCTTCGGCGGAGCCGGGGAGCTGTTTTTT
-,TRBV5-1,TRBJ1-2,CASSPKGTAQAYGYTF,TGCGCCAGCAGCCCCAAGGGAACAGCCCAGGCATATGGCTACACCTTC
-,TRBV28,TRBJ2-7,CASTPGQATRYEQYF,TGTGCCAGCACCCCCGGGCAGGCGACCCGCTACGAGCAGTACTTC
TRBD1,TRBV5-1,TRBJ1-6,CASSWDRNNSPLHF,TGCGCCAGCAGCTGGGACAGAAATAATTCACCCCTCCACTTT
-,TRBV21-1,TRBJ2-7,CASSKGQNGRDRSEQYF,TGTGCCAGCAGCAAAGGGCAGAACGGCAGGGACAGGTCCGAGCAGTACTTC
-,TRBV19,TRBJ1-1,CASSLIQGTEAFF,TGTGCCAGTAGTTTAATACAGGGAACTGAAGCTTTCTTT
-,TRBV7-2,TRBJ1-1,CASSFIQNTEAFF,TGTGCCAGCAGCTTTATCCAGAACACTGAAGCTTTCTTT